This entry features one TCR beta chain sequence. Authors' methods: The authors estimated nucleated cell counts from reference gene primer amplification. The assay was immunoSEQ multiplex PCR, and TCRdb's table has in-frame clones only and misses some. V and J calls plus clone size are reproduced from that table; the DNA served to infer D and trimming. This sample carries some 260,000 clones, 75% to 90% of them seen once, and the ten largest clones take more than 8.5%. This sample was included in a study of blood T cell repertoires in COVID-19. Study overall: The cDNA or gDNA used as material had been derived from T cells, B-cell-depleted T cells, or PBMCs.

The CDR3 has 20 residues. In germline, CDR1 is LGHDT, CDR2 YNNKEL (reference sequence). Trimming took 2 bases from V and 1 from J; bases not matched to a gene: 12. Patients at the Seattle site were enrolled during active infection and followed longitudinally. Material: peripheral blood. The chain has TRBV3-1 (or the pseudogene TRBV3-2) and TRBJ2-6; 9 bases align to TRBD1. This TCR was recovered from a woman in her seventies with COVID-19, enrolled during active disease. As DNA, the CDR3 is TGTGCCAGCAGCCAATTCACAGGGGGCAATCGACCTTCTGGGGCCAACGTCCTGACTTTC. This encodes CASSQFTGGNRPSGANVLTF.